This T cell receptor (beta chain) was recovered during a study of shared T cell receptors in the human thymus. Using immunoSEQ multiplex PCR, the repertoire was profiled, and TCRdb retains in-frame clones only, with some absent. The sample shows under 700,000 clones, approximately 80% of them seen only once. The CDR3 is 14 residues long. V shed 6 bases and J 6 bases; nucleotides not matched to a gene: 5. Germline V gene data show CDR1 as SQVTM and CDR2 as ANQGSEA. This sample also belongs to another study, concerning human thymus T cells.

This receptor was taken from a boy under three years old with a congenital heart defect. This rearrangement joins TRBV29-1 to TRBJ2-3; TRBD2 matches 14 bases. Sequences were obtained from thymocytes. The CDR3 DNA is TGCAGCGTCTACTGGACTAGCGGGAGGGATACGCAGTATTTT. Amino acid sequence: CSVYWTSGRDTQYF.